These 5 T cell receptor beta chains were sequenced from one sample in a study of PD-1 blockade in classical Hodgkin lymphoma. Using immunoSEQ multiplex PCR, the repertoire was profiled, and TCRdb retains in-frame clones only, with some absent. The top ten clones hold approximately 9.6% of a sample with about 150,000 clones, just under 80% of them seen once. Each patient experienced a relapse that followed autologous stem cell transplantation, and brentuximab vedotin exposure varied. Sequenced material: peripheral blood mononuclear cells (PBMCs), taken before the second cycle of nivolumab. These receptors all stem from a human donor with classical Hodgkin lymphoma.

This rearrangement joins TRBV11-1 to TRBJ2-7, with 9 positions matching TRBD2. CDR1 is SGHAT, CDR2 FQDESV, per germline (reference sequence). Germline trimming cut 2 bases from V and 7 bases from J; bases unmatched to any gene: 6. The CDR3 sequence is 14 residues long. DNA for the CDR3: TGTGCCAGCAGCTTATTTAGCGGGAGCTATGAGCAGTACTTC. Translated, it gives CASSLFSGSYEQYF.

At least ten counts were recorded for this clone. This chain joins TRBV5-5 and TRBJ1-1; TRBD1 is a possible D gene (6 bases). Trimming shortened V by 5 bases and J by 5 bases, and 10 bases separated the two germline ends. CDR3 length: 12 amino acids. From germline, CDR1 is SGHKS and CDR2 YYEKEE (reference sequence). The CDR3, as DNA: TGTGCCAGCAGTAGGGGGACTACTGAAGCTTTCTTT. Protein: CASSRGTTEAFF.

This clone was counted between two and nine times. V is TRBV4-3 and J is TRBJ2-2; 10 nucleotides match TRBD2. The CDR3 runs 17 residues. V lost 5 bases, J lost 2 bases, and 8 bases stayed unmatched. CDR1 and CDR2 from the germline V gene are LGHNA and YSLEER. The CDR3 region is CASSSPLAGDNTGELFF. The CDR3 DNA reads as TGCGCCAGCAGCTCCCCGCTAGCGGGAGATAACACCGGGGAGCTGTTTTTT.

The J gene is TRBJ1-1, the V gene TRBV19; 7 bases map to TRBD1. The CDR3 covers 15 residues. The V and J ends lost 7 bases and 4 bases, in that order; junction bases with no gene match: 12. CDR1 LNHDA and CDR2 SQIVND come from the germline V gene (reference sequence). The DNA for the CDR3 is TGTGCCAGTACCCCTCGAGGCAGGGGGATCACTGAAGCTTTCTTT. This encodes CASTPRGRGITEAFF.

This chain connects TRBV6-5 to TRBJ1-6, with 9 bases lining up with TRBD1. Germline V CDR1 and CDR2: MNHEY, SVGAGI. With 2 bases clipped from V and 10 bases from J, the junction kept 6 bases outside the gene matches. This CDR3 spans 15 amino acids. Here the CDR3 DNA reads TGTGCCAGCAGTTACGTTGGGACAGGGTCCTCACCCCTCCACTTT. It is translated as CASSYVGTGSSPLHF.